A selection of T cell receptor beta chains follows, all from one sample in a study of cytomegalovirus exposure and HLA in healthy donors. Only in-frame clones appear in the TCRdb table, and some are missing; sequencing was by immunoSEQ multiplex PCR. The data contain some 130,000 clones, roughly 82% of them seen just once; the ten biggest clones take up around 10%. Material for sequencing was PBMCs. Source of these receptors: a male donor in good health and CMV-seropositive. The CDR3 runs from the conserved cysteine through the conserved F or W. Each record gives: V gene, J gene, D gene, clone size, CDR3 DNA, CDR3 protein. A D gene is named only where the DNA matches it firmly. Clone sizes are given selectively: once, few, many, or a class where the clone is expanded.

v_gene: TRBV27
j_gene: TRBJ2-1
d_gene: TRBD1
abundance: once
CDR3nt: TGTGCCAGCAGATTGGATCCGGGACAGGGGTGGAATGAGCAGTTCTTC
CDR3aa: CASRLDPGQGWNEQFF

v_gene: TRBV28
j_gene: TRBJ2-7
d_gene: .
abundance: .
CDR3nt: TGTGCCAGCAGGCGGACTAACTACGAGCAGTACTTC
CDR3aa: CASRRTNYEQYF

v_gene: TRBV18
j_gene: TRBJ2-7
d_gene: TRBD2
abundance: .
CDR3nt: TGTGCCAGCTCACAGGGACTAGCGGGAGGGCCACACGAGCAGTACTTC
CDR3aa: CASSQGLAGGPHEQYF

v_gene: TRBV10-1
j_gene: TRBJ2-7
d_gene: TRBD1
abundance: .
CDR3nt: TGCGCCAGCAGGGGGACAGGTCCCGGGCAATATTACGAGCAGTACTTC
CDR3aa: CASRGTGPGQYYEQYF

v_gene: TRBV5-8
j_gene: TRBJ2-5
d_gene: TRBD1
abundance: once
CDR3nt: TGTGCCAGCACCGTGACAGGGGGCGCCGGGGAGACCCAGTACTTC
CDR3aa: CASTVTGGAGETQYF

v_gene: TRBV5-1
j_gene: TRBJ2-7
d_gene: TRBD1
abundance: .
CDR3nt: TGCGCCAGCAGCTTGGCGGCGGGACAGGGGGCGGGGGAGCAGTACTTC
CDR3aa: CASSLAAGQGAGEQYF

v_gene: TRBV7-3
j_gene: TRBJ2-3
d_gene: TRBD2
abundance: .
CDR3nt: TGTGCCAGCAGCCCCATAGCGGGAGTCACAGATACGCAGTATTTT
CDR3aa: CASSPIAGVTDTQYF

v_gene: TRBV9
j_gene: TRBJ1-1
d_gene: TRBD1
abundance: .
CDR3nt: TGTGCCAGCAGCGGCCGGGACAGGCATATGAACACTGAAGCTTTCTTT
CDR3aa: CASSGRDRHMNTEAFF

v_gene: TRBV18
j_gene: TRBJ2-2
d_gene: TRBD2
abundance: .
CDR3nt: TGTGCCAGCTCACGCGGGAGGGCCCCCGGGGAGCTGTTTTTT
CDR3aa: CASSRGRAPGELFF

v_gene: TRBV27
j_gene: TRBJ1-5
d_gene: TRBD1
abundance: .
CDR3nt: TGTGCCAGCAGTTTATACCTGGACAGGGGGCATCAGCCCCAGCATTTT
CDR3aa: CASSLYLDRGHQPQHF

v_gene: TRBV28
j_gene: TRBJ2-7
d_gene: .
abundance: once
CDR3nt: TGTGCCAGCAGTTTATTGAGGCAGGGGTTGCGCGAGCAGTACTTC
CDR3aa: CASSLLRQGLREQYF

v_gene: TRBV27
j_gene: TRBJ1-4
d_gene: TRBD1
abundance: .
CDR3nt: TGTGCCAGCAGTCGGGCCGACAGGGTTGGTGAAAAACTGTTTTTT
CDR3aa: CASSRADRVGEKLFF

v_gene: TRBV9
j_gene: TRBJ2-3
d_gene: .
abundance: .
CDR3nt: TGTGCCAGCAGCGTAGGCAGGGACACAGATACGCAGTATTTT
CDR3aa: CASSVGRDTDTQYF

v_gene: TRBV7-2
j_gene: TRBJ2-5
d_gene: TRBD2
abundance: .
CDR3nt: TGTGCCAGCAGCCTGTTAGCGGGGGCACAAGAGACCCAGTACTTC
CDR3aa: CASSLLAGAQETQYF

v_gene: TRBV5-4
j_gene: TRBJ2-5
d_gene: TRBD2
abundance: .
CDR3nt: TGTGCCAGCAGCTTGGAGGCTAGCGGGAGTACGGAGACCCAGTACTTC
CDR3aa: CASSLEASGSTETQYF

v_gene: TRBV2
j_gene: TRBJ1-5
d_gene: TRBD1
abundance: .
CDR3nt: TGTGCCAGCAGTAGACAGGGTGGGGGTCAGCCCCAGCATTTT
CDR3aa: CASSRQGGGQPQHF

v_gene: TRBV7-9
j_gene: TRBJ2-7
d_gene: TRBD1
abundance: .
CDR3nt: TGTGCCAGCAGCCAAACAGGGGTCCGGGACGAGCAGTACTTC
CDR3aa: CASSQTGVRDEQYF

v_gene: TRBV19
j_gene: TRBJ1-1
d_gene: .
abundance: .
CDR3nt: TGTGCCAGTAGTATAGATCAGGGGAACACTGAAGCTTTCTTT
CDR3aa: CASSIDQGNTEAFF

v_gene: TRBV11-3
j_gene: TRBJ2-1
d_gene: .
abundance: .
CDR3nt: TGTGCCAGCAGCTTAGTCGGACAGACCAATGAGCAGTTCTTC
CDR3aa: CASSLVGQTNEQFF

v_gene: TRBV27
j_gene: TRBJ2-1
d_gene: .
abundance: .
CDR3nt: TGTGCCAGCACCCCTGAAGTAGGGGGAGGGCCGGGGGATGAGCAGTTCTTC
CDR3aa: CASTPEVGGGPGDEQFF

v_gene: TRBV11-2
j_gene: TRBJ2-5
d_gene: .
abundance: .
CDR3nt: TGTGCCAGCAGCTTAGCCGGACTCGGAGAAGAGACCCAGTACTTC
CDR3aa: CASSLAGLGEETQYF

v_gene: TRBV7-2
j_gene: TRBJ2-7
d_gene: TRBD2
abundance: .
CDR3nt: TGTGCCAGCAGCTCTGGGACTAGCGGGCCACCCTACGAGCAGTACTTC
CDR3aa: CASSSGTSGPPYEQYF

v_gene: TRBV28
j_gene: TRBJ2-7
d_gene: TRBD1
abundance: .
CDR3nt: TGTGCCACCTCGACAGGGTCCTACGAGCAGTACTTC
CDR3aa: CATSTGSYEQYF

v_gene: TRBV28
j_gene: TRBJ2-5
d_gene: .
abundance: .
CDR3nt: TGTGCCAGCAGTTTATTCCAGGGCCAAGAGACCCAGTACTTC
CDR3aa: CASSLFQGQETQYF

v_gene: TRBV27
j_gene: TRBJ1-2
d_gene: TRBD1
abundance: .
CDR3nt: TGTGCCAGCAGTTTATCGATTGCCGGGACAGCGTACTATGGCTACACCTTC
CDR3aa: CASSLSIAGTAYYGYTF

v_gene: TRBV2
j_gene: TRBJ2-1
d_gene: TRBD1
abundance: .
CDR3nt: TGTGCCAGCAGGCAGGGGGCTCGGAATGAGCAGTTCTTC
CDR3aa: CASRQGARNEQFF

v_gene: TRBV19
j_gene: TRBJ2-5
d_gene: TRBD2
abundance: .
CDR3nt: TGTGCCAGTAGTGGGGGGGGGACGGCTTGGGAGACCCAGTACTTC
CDR3aa: CASSGGGTAWETQYF

v_gene: TRBV6-6
j_gene: TRBJ2-4
d_gene: TRBD2
abundance: .
CDR3nt: TGTGCCAGCAGTGTTACTAGCGGGAGGGCCGGAAACATTCAGTACTTC
CDR3aa: CASSVTSGRAGNIQYF

v_gene: TRBV27
j_gene: TRBJ1-5
d_gene: .
abundance: .
CDR3nt: TGTGCCAGCAGTTTACAGGGCAATCAGCCCCAGCATTTT
CDR3aa: CASSLQGNQPQHF

v_gene: TRBV30
j_gene: TRBJ2-1
d_gene: TRBD1
abundance: .
CDR3nt: TGTGCCTGGATGGGACAGGGGGCCCACAATGAGCAGTTCTTC
CDR3aa: CAWMGQGAHNEQFF

v_gene: TRBV28
j_gene: TRBJ2-3
d_gene: TRBD2
abundance: once
CDR3nt: TGTGCCAGCAGTTTAAGGCCTAACGGGAGGGCCGCGGGCACAGATACGCAGTATTTT
CDR3aa: CASSLRPNGRAAGTDTQYF

v_gene: TRBV7-8
j_gene: TRBJ2-5
d_gene: .
abundance: .
CDR3nt: TGTGCCAGCAGCTTAGGTTTATCGGTCTGGGAGACCCAGTACTTC
CDR3aa: CASSLGLSVWETQYF

v_gene: TRBV28
j_gene: TRBJ2-3
d_gene: TRBD2
abundance: once
CDR3nt: TGTGCCAGCAGACCCAGAAGTACTAGCGGAACAGATACGCAGTATTTT
CDR3aa: CASRPRSTSGTDTQYF

v_gene: TRBV7-9
j_gene: TRBJ2-7
d_gene: .
abundance: .
CDR3nt: TGTGCCAGCAGCAATGACATGGGCCCCCTTGACAAGACCTACGAGCAGTACTTC
CDR3aa: CASSNDMGPLDKTYEQYF

v_gene: TRBV27
j_gene: TRBJ2-1
d_gene: TRBD2
abundance: .
CDR3nt: TGTGCCAGCAGTACCGGGACTAGCGGGAGCCTATTCCTCAATGAGCAGTTCTTC
CDR3aa: CASSTGTSGSLFLNEQFF

v_gene: TRBV7-2
j_gene: TRBJ2-1
d_gene: .
abundance: .
CDR3nt: TGTGCCAGCAGCTTAGCGCTGACCGCGGGGGAGCAGTTCTTC
CDR3aa: CASSLALTAGEQFF

v_gene: TRBV30
j_gene: TRBJ1-1
d_gene: .
abundance: few
CDR3nt: TGTGCCTGGGATGGGACAACTAACACTGAAGCTTTCTTT
CDR3aa: CAWDGTTNTEAFF

v_gene: TRBV28
j_gene: TRBJ2-7
d_gene: TRBD1
abundance: .
CDR3nt: TGTGCCAGCAGTCCTCGACAGGGGCTCTACGAGCAGTACTTC
CDR3aa: CASSPRQGLYEQYF

v_gene: TRBV30
j_gene: TRBJ2-7
d_gene: .
abundance: .
CDR3nt: TGTGCCTGGAGGGGGCCAGGGGATCACGAGCAGTACTTC
CDR3aa: CAWRGPGDHEQYF

v_gene: TRBV30
j_gene: TRBJ2-5
d_gene: TRBD1
abundance: .
CDR3nt: TGTGCCTGGTCTACTCACGCCACAGGGGGCGAGACCCAGTACTTC
CDR3aa: CAWSTHATGGETQYF

v_gene: TRBV5-6
j_gene: TRBJ2-2
d_gene: .
abundance: .
CDR3nt: TGTGCCAGCAGCTTTGGGGGCGGCACCGGGGAGCTGTTTTTT
CDR3aa: CASSFGGGTGELFF

v_gene: TRBV19
j_gene: TRBJ2-5
d_gene: .
abundance: .
CDR3nt: TGTGCCAGTAGCCCCCCGGGAGCAGAGACCCAGTACTTC
CDR3aa: CASSPPGAETQYF

v_gene: TRBV5-1
j_gene: TRBJ2-7
d_gene: TRBD2
abundance: once
CDR3nt: TGCGCCAGCAGCTTGGGCGCTAGCGGGAGGTACTCCTACGAGCAGTACTTC
CDR3aa: CASSLGASGRYSYEQYF

v_gene: TRBV7-2
j_gene: TRBJ1-3
d_gene: .
abundance: .
CDR3nt: TGTGCCAGCAGCTTAGGGAGTGGCTCTGGAAACACCATATATTTT
CDR3aa: CASSLGSGSGNTIYF

v_gene: TRBV7-9
j_gene: TRBJ2-3
d_gene: .
abundance: once
CDR3nt: TGTGCCAGCAGCTTAGGGCAGGGTCTGTATTTT
CDR3aa: CASSLGQGLYF

v_gene: TRBV2
j_gene: TRBJ2-4
d_gene: TRBD2
abundance: .
CDR3nt: TGTGCCAGCGTGAGGACTAGCGGGCCCAACATTCAGTACTTC
CDR3aa: CASVRTSGPNIQYF

v_gene: TRBV4-3
j_gene: TRBJ2-7
d_gene: TRBD2
abundance: .
CDR3nt: TGCGCCAGCAGCCAAGATGCGCGGGGGGTCGGCTCCTACGAGCAGTACTTC
CDR3aa: CASSQDARGVGSYEQYF

v_gene: TRBV28
j_gene: TRBJ1-2
d_gene: .
abundance: .
CDR3nt: TGTGCCAGCAGCCAAGCAGGCGCTCGTAACTATGGCTACACCTTC
CDR3aa: CASSQAGARNYGYTF

v_gene: TRBV7-2
j_gene: TRBJ1-2
d_gene: .
abundance: .
CDR3nt: TGTGCCAGCAGCATTGCCCGGGCAGGGGAGGGGTATGGCTACACCTTC
CDR3aa: CASSIARAGEGYGYTF

v_gene: TRBV4-2
j_gene: TRBJ2-2
d_gene: TRBD2
abundance: .
CDR3nt: TGTGCCAGCAGCCAACCCCGGGGGGGCGCCGGGGAGCTGTTTTTT
CDR3aa: CASSQPRGGAGELFF

v_gene: TRBV5-5
j_gene: TRBJ2-7
d_gene: TRBD1
abundance: once
CDR3nt: TGTGCCAGCAGCAGAGCGGGACAGGGTCCCTACGAGCAGTACTTC
CDR3aa: CASSRAGQGPYEQYF

v_gene: TRBV30
j_gene: TRBJ1-5
d_gene: TRBD1
abundance: .
CDR3nt: TGTGCCTGGAGTACAGGGGAGGATCAGCCCCAGCATTTT
CDR3aa: CAWSTGEDQPQHF

v_gene: TRBV28
j_gene: TRBJ2-3
d_gene: TRBD1
abundance: .
CDR3nt: TGTGCCAGCAGTTTTCCCCTAGGCACCCCGGGACAGAGCATAGATACGCAGTATTTT
CDR3aa: CASSFPLGTPGQSIDTQYF

v_gene: TRBV19
j_gene: TRBJ1-5
d_gene: .
abundance: .
CDR3nt: TGTGCCAGTAGTATAGGAAACAGGGCTGGACAGCCCCAGCATTTT
CDR3aa: CASSIGNRAGQPQHF